Described below is a single T cell receptor (beta chain) sequence and its context. Unmatched junction bases numbered 7, after V lost 5 bases and J lost 6 bases. This CDR3 comprises 13 residues. Germline CDR1 and CDR2: SGHAT and FQDESV (reference sequence). Patients from Seattle were sampled longitudinally, starting during active infection. The data are from a study of blood T cell repertoires in COVID-19. Overall study context: From the United States, Italy and Spain came samples of acute and convalescent COVID-19. The cDNA or gDNA used as material had been derived from T cells, B-cell-depleted T cells, or PBMCs.

In the original analysis: Amplifying reference gene primers gave estimates of nucleated cell counts. This table comes from immunoSEQ multiplex PCR, and its TCRdb copy is limited to in-frame clones, with some not included. D and trimming come from the DNA, and the V and J calls and clone size come from that table. The top ten clones hold under 15% of a sample with around 160,000 clones, 80% to 90% of them seen once. The rearrangement links TRBV11-1 to TRBJ2-7, with TRBD1 matching 7 bases. This clonotype was obtained from a man aged 18-30 years with COVID-19, enrolled during active disease. The sequencing input was peripheral blood. Written as DNA, the CDR3 is TGTGCCAGCAGCCCAGGGGCAGGGGGCGAGCAGTACTTC. It encodes CASSPGAGGEQYF.